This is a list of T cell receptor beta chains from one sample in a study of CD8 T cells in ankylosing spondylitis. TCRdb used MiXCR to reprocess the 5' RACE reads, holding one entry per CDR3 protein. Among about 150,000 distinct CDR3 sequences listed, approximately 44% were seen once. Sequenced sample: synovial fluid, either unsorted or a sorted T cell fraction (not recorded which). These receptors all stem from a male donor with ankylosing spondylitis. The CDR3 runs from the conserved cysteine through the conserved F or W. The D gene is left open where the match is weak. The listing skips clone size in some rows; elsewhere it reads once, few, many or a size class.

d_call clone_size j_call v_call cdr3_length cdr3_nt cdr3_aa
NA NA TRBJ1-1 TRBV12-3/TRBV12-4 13 TGTGCCAGCAGTTTATGGGGTTGGACTGAAGCTTTCTTT CASSLWGWTEAFF
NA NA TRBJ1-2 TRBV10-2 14 TGCGCCAGCAGGGGAATCACCGGAGTCTATGGCTACACCTTC CASRGITGVYGYTF
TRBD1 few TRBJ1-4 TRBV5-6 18 TGTGCCAGCAGCTTTTACCGGACAGGGGGCAGGGCTAATGAAAAACTGTTTTTT CASSFYRTGGRANEKLFF
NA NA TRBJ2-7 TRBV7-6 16 TGTGCCAGCAGCTTAGGGCCTGGGTGGAGCTCCTACGAGCAGTACTTC CASSLGPGWSSYEQYF
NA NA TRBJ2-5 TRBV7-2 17 TGTGCCAGCAGCTTTCACAACCCCCGGAGCCTCCAAGAGACCCAGTACTTC CASSFHNPRSLQETQYF
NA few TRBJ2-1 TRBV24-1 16 TGTGCCACCAGTGATTTCAAGTGGGGGGCCACGGATGAGCAGTTCTTC CATSDFKWGATDEQFF
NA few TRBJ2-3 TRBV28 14 TGTGCCAGCAGTTTATACAGGGTGGAAGATACGCAGTATTTT CASSLYRVEDTQYF
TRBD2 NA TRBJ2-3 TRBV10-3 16 TGTGCCATCAGGATCTCAGGACTAGCCGACACAGATACGCAGTATTTT CAIRISGLADTDTQYF
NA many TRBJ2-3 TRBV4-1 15 TGCGCCAGCAGCGAGACCTCCGTCCCCGCTGATACGCAGTATTTT CASSETSVPADTQYF
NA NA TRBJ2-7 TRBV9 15 TGTGCCAGCAGCGTCGACGGGAGCGCAATCTACGAGCAGTACTTC CASSVDGSAIYEQYF
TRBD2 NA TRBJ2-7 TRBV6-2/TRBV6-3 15 TGTGCCAGCAGTTACTCTTCTAGCGGGGTCTACGAGCAGTACTTC CASSYSSSGVYEQYF
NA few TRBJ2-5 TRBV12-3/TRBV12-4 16 TGTGCCAGCAGTTCCTCCCAATTGTCAGCCGGCGAGACCCAGTACTTC CASSSSQLSAGETQYF
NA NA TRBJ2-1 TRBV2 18 TGTGCCAGCAGTTCTCCCAGACTCGGGGGCCTTTTATTCTATGAGCAGTTCTTC CASSSPRLGGLLFYEQFF
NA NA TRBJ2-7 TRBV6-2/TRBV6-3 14 TGTGCCAGCAGTGACTTTCGGGACTCATCACGGCAGTACTTC CASSDFRDSSRQYF
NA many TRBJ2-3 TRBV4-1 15 TGCGCCAGCAGCCAAGATCTGGGGGGTGGGGATACGCAGTATTTT CASSQDLGGGDTQYF
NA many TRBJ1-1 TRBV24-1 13 TGTGCCACCAGTGATTTCGCGGGAAATGAAGCTTTCTTT CATSDFAGNEAFF
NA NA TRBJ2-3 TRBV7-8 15 TGTGCCAGCAGGCCCTGGAGGCCCGACAAAGATACGCAGTATTTT CASRPWRPDKDTQYF
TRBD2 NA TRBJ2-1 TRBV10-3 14 TGTGCCATCAGGGGGACTAGCGGGGTCAGTGAGCAGTTCTTC CAIRGTSGVSEQFF
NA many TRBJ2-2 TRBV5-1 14 TGCGCCAGCAGCCAGGAGTGGAACACCGGGGAGCTGTTTTTT CASSQEWNTGELFF
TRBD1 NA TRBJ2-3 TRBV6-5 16 TGTGCCAGCAGTTACTTTCCGGACAGGTCCACAGATACGCAGTATTTT CASSYFPDRSTDTQYF
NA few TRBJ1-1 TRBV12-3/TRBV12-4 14 TGTGCCAGCACCCCCTTGGGGGGCATCGCTGAAGCTTTCTTT CASTPLGGIAEAFF
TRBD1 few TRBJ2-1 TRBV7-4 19 TGTGCCAGCAGCTTAGCTCTCCCTTACAGGGGGCGCCCGGACAATGAGCAGTTCTTC CASSLALPYRGRPDNEQFF
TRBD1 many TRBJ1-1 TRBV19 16 TGTGCCAGTAGTATCGACAGGGGTCTGTTCTATACTGAAGCTTTCTTT CASSIDRGLFYTEAFF
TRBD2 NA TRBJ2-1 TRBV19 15 TGTGCCAGTAGTACCTGGACTAGCTGGGAGGGTGAGCAGTTCTTC CASSTWTSWEGEQFF
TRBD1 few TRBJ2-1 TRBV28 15 TGTGCCAGCGCAACCGGACAGGGAGCGGCCAATGAGCAGTTCTTC CASATGQGAANEQFF
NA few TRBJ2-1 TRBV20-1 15 TGCAGTGCCCCAACGGGCTATAGCTCCTACAATGAGCAGTTCTTC CSAPTGYSSYNEQFF
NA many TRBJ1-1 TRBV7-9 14 TGTGCCAGCAGCTTAGCGGACGGTCTAACTGAAGCTTTCTTT CASSLADGLTEAFF
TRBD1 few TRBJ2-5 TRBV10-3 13 TGTGCCATGAGGGGACAGGACCAAGAGACCCAGTACTTC CAMRGQDQETQYF
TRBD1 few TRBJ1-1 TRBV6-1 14 TGTGCCAGCACCCCTACAGGGGAGAACACTGAAGCTTTCTTT CASTPTGENTEAFF
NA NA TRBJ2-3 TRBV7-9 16 TGTGCCAGCAGCCGACCCGTGGGGGGAAGCACAGATACGCAGTATTTT CASSRPVGGSTDTQYF
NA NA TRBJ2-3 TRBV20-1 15 TGCAGTGCTAGAGACTATACCGACCACACAGATACGCAGTATTTT CSARDYTDHTDTQYF
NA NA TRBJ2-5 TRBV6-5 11 TGTGCCACCTGGACGAGGGAGACCCAGTACTTC CATWTRETQYF
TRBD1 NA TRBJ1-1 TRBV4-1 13 TGCGCCAGCAGCCAAGATCTGGACAGGTGGGCTTTCTTT CASSQDLDRWAFF
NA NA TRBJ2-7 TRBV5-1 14 TGCGCCAGCAGCCAGGAACAGGGATCCTACGAGCAGTACTTC CASSQEQGSYEQYF
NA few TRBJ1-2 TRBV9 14 TGTGCCAGCAGCGTCTGGGTCTTTGGCTATGGCTACACCTTC CASSVWVFGYGYTF